The rows below give T cell receptor beta chains drawn from one sample of a study of blood T cell repertoires in COVID-19. The protocol was immunoSEQ multiplex PCR, while the TCRdb copy is restricted to in-frame clones and leaves out a portion. The sample contains 200,000 or so clones, about 87% of which appear only once. The sequencing sample was made of PBMCs or T cells enriched from blood (not recorded which). These receptors were collected from a woman aged 25-40 years who had recovered from COVID-19. The CDR3 runs from the conserved cysteine through the conserved F or W. Each record gives: J gene, V gene, clone size, D gene, CDR3 protein, CDR3 DNA. The D gene is left open where the match is weak. A row's size may be missing; if present it is once, few, many or a size class.

>TRBJ1-1|TRBV11-2|NA|NA
CASIANTEAFF
TGTGCCAGCATAGCGAACACTGAAGCTTTCTTT
>TRBJ1-1|TRBV6-2/TRBV6-3|NA|NA
CASSYRAGVTEAFF
TGTGCCAGCAGTTATCGGGCAGGGGTTACTGAAGCTTTCTTT
>TRBJ2-1|TRBV4-3|many|TRBD2
CASSQAGLAEYNEQFF
TGCGCCAGCAGCCAAGCCGGACTAGCGGAATACAATGAGCAGTTCTTC
>TRBJ2-3|TRBV7-9|NA|NA
CASSFGTPSTDTQYF
TGTGCCAGCAGCTTCGGGACACCTAGCACAGATACGCAGTATTTT
>TRBJ2-7|TRBV29-1|NA|NA
CSVGLAVGEQYF
TGCAGCGTTGGTTTAGCGGTTGGCGAGCAGTACTTC
>TRBJ1-5|TRBV10-3|NA|NA
CAISEGLQPQHF
TGTGCCATCAGTGAGGGGCTTCAGCCCCAGCATTTT
>TRBJ1-3|TRBV6-2/TRBV6-3|NA|NA
CASSYGGLGNTIYF
TGTGCCAGCAGTTACGGGGGACTTGGAAACACCATATATTTT
>TRBJ1-1|TRBV12-3/TRBV12-4|NA|TRBD1
CASSIGTGTEAFF
TGTGCCAGCAGCATAGGGACAGGGACCGAAGCTTTCTTT
>TRBJ1-1|TRBV27|NA|NA
CASSNRDSSEAFF
TGTGCCAGCAGTAACCGAGACAGTTCTGAAGCTTTCTTT
>TRBJ1-1|TRBV2|NA|NA
CASRDSSTEAFF
TGTGCCAGCAGGGACAGTTCCACTGAAGCTTTCTTT
>TRBJ1-2|TRBV23-1|NA|TRBD1
CASSQIGQGRFGYTF
TGCGCCAGCAGTCAAATCGGACAGGGCCGATTCGGCTACACCTTC
>TRBJ1-4|TRBV10-1|NA|TRBD1
CASILDRGRRGPSAATNEKLFF
TGCGCCAGCATCCTGGACAGGGGGCGACGGGGGCCGTCCGCTGCAACTAATGAAAAACTGTTTTTT
>TRBJ2-5|TRBV2|NA|NA
CATGLLTRSAETQYF
TGTGCCACGGGACTGCTCACCCGGTCCGCAGAGACCCAGTACTTC
>TRBJ2-3|TRBV9|NA|NA
CASSVGGVSTDTQYF
TGTGCCAGCAGCGTAGGGGGGGTATCCACAGATACGCAGTATTTT
>TRBJ1-5|TRBV2|NA|NA
CASSVQEGGNQPQHF
TGTGCCAGCAGCGTACAGGAAGGAGGCAATCAGCCCCAGCATTTT
>TRBJ1-4|TRBV2|NA|NA
CASQIGQNEKLFF
TGTGCCAGCCAGATCGGACAAAATGAAAAACTGTTTTTT
>TRBJ2-7|TRBV11-2|NA|TRBD1
CASSPDRDRGYEQYF
TGTGCCAGCAGCCCAGACCGGGACAGGGGCTACGAGCAGTACTTC
>TRBJ1-1|TRBV5-1|NA|NA
CASTRGADTEAFF
TGCGCCAGCACTCGCGGAGCGGACACTGAAGCTTTCTTT
>TRBJ1-5|TRBV6-2/TRBV6-3|few|TRBD1
CASSYSKTGVFQPQHF
TGTGCCAGCAGTTACTCGAAGACAGGGGTATTCCAGCCCCAGCATTTT
>TRBJ1-1|TRBV19|NA|NA
CASSIQGRAEAFF
TGTGCCAGTAGTATTCAGGGTCGGGCTGAAGCTTTCTTT
>TRBJ2-2|TRBV4-2|NA|NA
CASSRGPGDTGELFF
TGTGCCAGCAGCCGGGGCCCGGGGGACACCGGGGAGCTGTTTTTT
>TRBJ1-2|TRBV6-2/TRBV6-3|NA|NA
CASSYLRESEGYGYTF
TGTGCCAGCAGTTACCTCCGGGAATCAGAGGGCTATGGCTACACCTTC
>TRBJ1-1|TRBV2|NA|TRBD1
CASSAPDRGLTFF
TGTGCCAGCAGTGCCCCGGACAGGGGGCTGACTTTCTTT
>TRBJ2-7|TRBV3-1/TRBV3-2|NA|TRBD2
CASSRMTSGVNYEQYF
TGTGCCAGCAGCCGAATGACTAGCGGGGTAAACTACGAGCAGTACTTC
>TRBJ2-2|TRBV27|few|TRBD2
CASSLRTSGGAGELFF
TGTGCCAGCAGTTTAAGGACTAGCGGGGGGGCCGGGGAGCTGTTTTTT
>TRBJ1-1|TRBV20-1|NA|NA
CSPHSNEAFF
TGCAGCCCCCACTCAAATGAAGCTTTCTTT
>TRBJ2-7|TRBV5-6|once|NA
CASSLSGWEYEQYF
TGTGCCAGCAGCTTGTCTGGGTGGGAGTACGAGCAGTACTTC
>TRBJ2-7|TRBV4-2|few|NA
CASSQDLLFLSSYEQYF
TGTGCCAGCAGCCAAGATCTGCTGTTCCTCAGCTCCTACGAGCAGTACTTC
>TRBJ1-5|TRBV12-3/TRBV12-4|NA|NA
CASSLDSGQPQHF
TGTGCCAGCAGCCTTGATTCGGGTCAGCCCCAGCATTTT
>TRBJ2-2|TRBV7-8|NA|NA
CASSFSRLLTGELFF
TGTGCCAGCAGCTTCAGTAGACTCTTGACCGGGGAGCTGTTTTTT
>TRBJ2-7|TRBV9|once|TRBD1
CASSDEGDRPLYEQYF
TGTGCCAGCAGCGATGAGGGGGACAGGCCCTTATACGAGCAGTACTTC
>TRBJ1-1|TRBV2|NA|NA
CASSEIPQLAEAFF
TGTGCCAGCAGTGAAATCCCTCAGTTGGCTGAAGCTTTCTTT
>TRBJ2-2|TRBV5-4|NA|NA
CASSSGQTGELFF
TGTGCCAGCAGCTCGGGACAAACCGGGGAGCTGTTTTTT
>TRBJ1-5|TRBV11-2|NA|NA
CASSLERSNQPQHF
TGTGCCAGCAGCTTAGAACGGAGCAATCAGCCCCAGCATTTT
>TRBJ1-2|TRBV28|once|NA
CAATTGNFYGYTF
TGTGCCGCCACGACAGGAAACTTCTATGGCTACACCTTC
>TRBJ2-3|TRBV3-1/TRBV3-2|NA|TRBD2
CASSQLAGGPTDTQYF
TGTGCCAGCAGCCAACTAGCGGGGGGGCCGACAGATACGCAGTATTTT
>TRBJ2-7|TRBV18|NA|TRBD2
CASSLGLAGAPTYEQYF
TGTGCCAGCTCACTGGGACTAGCGGGCGCCCCTACATACGAGCAGTACTTC
>TRBJ2-3|TRBV7-2|NA|NA
CASSLTWDTQYF
TGTGCCAGCAGCTTAACATGGGATACGCAGTATTTT
>TRBJ2-3|TRBV7-8|once|NA
CASSRIADTQYF
TGTGCCAGCAGCCGTATTGCAGATACGCAGTATTTT
>TRBJ1-6|TRBV27|NA|NA
CASSFHGDSPLHF
TGTGCCAGCAGTTTTCACGGGGATTCACCCCTCCACTTT
>TRBJ2-3|TRBV7-2|NA|TRBD2
CASSLERGLLADTQYF
TGTGCCAGCAGCTTGGAGCGGGGCCTCCTCGCAGATACGCAGTATTTT
>TRBJ1-2|TRBV2|once|NA
CASTSTGNYGYTF
TGTGCCAGCACGTCAACAGGGAACTATGGCTACACCTTC
>TRBJ2-3|TRBV5-1|NA|TRBD1
CASSSVTGKGTDTQYF
TGCGCCAGCAGCTCCGTGACAGGGAAAGGCACAGATACGCAGTATTTT
>TRBJ2-2|TRBV7-2|NA|NA
CASSFGGGGTGELFF
TGTGCCAGCAGCTTTGGCGGGGGCGGAACCGGGGAGCTGTTTTTT
>TRBJ1-2|TRBV4-3|few|TRBD1
CASSQVRGQAEGYTF
TGCGCCAGCAGCCAAGTTAGGGGGCAGGCAGAGGGCTACACCTTC